The rows below give T cell receptor beta chains drawn from one sample of a study of cytomegalovirus exposure and HLA in healthy donors. Libraries were prepared by immunoSEQ multiplex PCR; TCRdb keeps only in-frame clonotypes and omits some of them. The table includes tens of thousands of clones, 70% to 85% detected once. Sequencing was performed on PBMCs. The receptors here all came from a man aged 25-45 years in good health and CMV-seronegative. Both conserved end residues are part of each CDR3. The D gene is left open where the match is weak. Where a row states a size, it is once, few, many or the class of an expanded clone; other rows omit it.

j_gene: TRBJ2-7
d_gene: TRBD1
v_gene: TRBV6-1
abundance: -
CDR3nt: TGTGCCACCGAGACAGGGGGCATCGACGAGCAGTACTTC
CDR3aa: CATETGGIDEQYF

j_gene: TRBJ1-2
d_gene: -
v_gene: TRBV27
abundance: once
CDR3nt: TGTGCCAGCAGTTTATCGGCGGTGTTCTCAACTGTCTACACCTTC
CDR3aa: CASSLSAVFSTVYTF

j_gene: TRBJ2-1
d_gene: -
v_gene: TRBV5-1
abundance: -
CDR3nt: TGCGCCAGCAGCTTGGCCCCGGGGAATAACAATGAGCAGTTCTTC
CDR3aa: CASSLAPGNNNEQFF

j_gene: TRBJ1-1
d_gene: -
v_gene: TRBV5-6
abundance: -
CDR3nt: TGTGCCAGCAGCTTCCAGGGGAACACTGAAGCTTTCTTT
CDR3aa: CASSFQGNTEAFF

j_gene: TRBJ1-2
d_gene: TRBD1
v_gene: TRBV5-1
abundance: -
CDR3nt: TGCGCCAGCAGCTTTACAGGGGGGAATGGCTACACCTTC
CDR3aa: CASSFTGGNGYTF

j_gene: TRBJ2-2
d_gene: TRBD2
v_gene: TRBV5-1
abundance: once
CDR3nt: TGCGCCAGCAGCACGGGGACTAGCGGGTTACTCACCGGGGAGCTGTTTTTT
CDR3aa: CASSTGTSGLLTGELFF

j_gene: TRBJ2-3
d_gene: -
v_gene: TRBV19
abundance: -
CDR3nt: TGTGCCAGTAGTACACTAACGAGTTACACAGATACGCAGTATTTT
CDR3aa: CASSTLTSYTDTQYF

j_gene: TRBJ1-5
d_gene: -
v_gene: TRBV29-1
abundance: -
CDR3nt: TGCAGCGTTGCCGGGACACTAGATCAGCCCCAGCATTTT
CDR3aa: CSVAGTLDQPQHF

j_gene: TRBJ2-3
d_gene: TRBD1
v_gene: TRBV19
abundance: -
CDR3nt: TGTGCCAGTAGGGGGACAGGGACCCCCACAGATACGCAGTATTTT
CDR3aa: CASRGTGTPTDTQYF

j_gene: TRBJ2-1
d_gene: TRBD1
v_gene: TRBV7-6
abundance: -
CDR3nt: TGTGCCAGCAGCGCAGCCTACCGGGACAGGGGTCCAAGTGAGCAGTTCTTC
CDR3aa: CASSAAYRDRGPSEQFF

j_gene: TRBJ2-7
d_gene: TRBD1
v_gene: TRBV15
abundance: -
CDR3nt: TGTGCCACCAGCAGAGATGCCGGGACAGGGGTGAACGAGCAGTACTTC
CDR3aa: CATSRDAGTGVNEQYF

j_gene: TRBJ1-2
d_gene: -
v_gene: TRBV28
abundance: -
CDR3nt: TGTGCCAGCAGTTTCCCGGCAGGGCCCAACTATGGCTACACCTTC
CDR3aa: CASSFPAGPNYGYTF

j_gene: TRBJ2-7
d_gene: -
v_gene: TRBV25-1
abundance: -
CDR3nt: TGTGCCAGCAGTGAATACACTGAGCGGTACTTC
CDR3aa: CASSEYTERYF

j_gene: TRBJ2-3
d_gene: TRBD1
v_gene: TRBV30
abundance: once
CDR3nt: TGTGCCGCCCTGCGGACAGGGGCGTACACAGATACGCAGTATTTT
CDR3aa: CAALRTGAYTDTQYF

j_gene: TRBJ1-2
d_gene: TRBD1
v_gene: TRBV5-1
abundance: -
CDR3nt: TGCGCCAGCACCCTGACCACGGGACAGGGGAAAGGGGGCTACACCTTC
CDR3aa: CASTLTTGQGKGGYTF

j_gene: TRBJ2-1
d_gene: -
v_gene: TRBV5-1
abundance: -
CDR3nt: TGCGCCAGCAGCTTGGCCACAGTTTACAATGAGCAGTTCTTC
CDR3aa: CASSLATVYNEQFF

j_gene: TRBJ1-3
d_gene: TRBD1
v_gene: TRBV4-2
abundance: -
CDR3nt: TGTGCCAGCGGGACAGGGGTAAGGGATGGAAACACCATATATTTT
CDR3aa: CASGTGVRDGNTIYF

j_gene: TRBJ1-5
d_gene: -
v_gene: TRBV5-6
abundance: -
CDR3nt: TGTGCCAGCAGCTTGGCCCTGCGCCCGGGACAGCCCCAGCATTTT
CDR3aa: CASSLALRPGQPQHF

j_gene: TRBJ1-2
d_gene: TRBD1
v_gene: TRBV28
abundance: few
CDR3nt: TGTGCCAGCAGAACGGGACAGGGGAGCTATGGCTACACCTTC
CDR3aa: CASRTGQGSYGYTF

j_gene: TRBJ2-5
d_gene: TRBD2
v_gene: TRBV10-1
abundance: -
CDR3nt: TGCGCCAGCAGTGAATCACTAGCGAAAGAGACCCAGTACTTC
CDR3aa: CASSESLAKETQYF

j_gene: TRBJ2-3
d_gene: TRBD2
v_gene: TRBV7-2
abundance: -
CDR3nt: TGTGCCAGCAGCTTTGTAGCGGGGGGAAGTCGAGATACGCAGTATTTT
CDR3aa: CASSFVAGGSRDTQYF

j_gene: TRBJ1-2
d_gene: TRBD1
v_gene: TRBV6-1
abundance: -
CDR3nt: TGTGCCAGCAGGCGGACAGGGGAAGATGGCTACACCTTC
CDR3aa: CASRRTGEDGYTF

j_gene: TRBJ2-1
d_gene: TRBD2
v_gene: TRBV19
abundance: -
CDR3nt: TGTGCCAGTAGTATCGCGGGGGGGGTTAATGAGCAGTTCTTC
CDR3aa: CASSIAGGVNEQFF

j_gene: TRBJ2-6
d_gene: -
v_gene: TRBV7-9
abundance: -
CDR3nt: TGTGCCAGCAGCTTAAGACAAGACACCTCTGGGGCCAACGTCCTGACTTTC
CDR3aa: CASSLRQDTSGANVLTF

j_gene: TRBJ2-3
d_gene: -
v_gene: TRBV28
abundance: -
CDR3nt: TGTGCCACCTTTCGACAGGATAAAAGTACGCAGTATTTT
CDR3aa: CATFRQDKSTQYF

j_gene: TRBJ2-7
d_gene: -
v_gene: TRBV28
abundance: -
CDR3nt: TGTGCCAGCAGTTTGAGGGAGTACGGGGGGCAGTACTTC
CDR3aa: CASSLREYGGQYF

j_gene: TRBJ2-7
d_gene: TRBD1
v_gene: TRBV5-1
abundance: -
CDR3nt: TGCGCCAGCAGCTCAGGACAGGGTGGTTACGAGCAGTACTTC
CDR3aa: CASSSGQGGYEQYF

j_gene: TRBJ2-7
d_gene: -
v_gene: TRBV6-1
abundance: -
CDR3nt: TGTGCCAGCAGTGTGGCGGGATCCTACGAGCAGTACTTC
CDR3aa: CASSVAGSYEQYF

j_gene: TRBJ1-5
d_gene: -
v_gene: TRBV12-5
abundance: -
CDR3nt: TGTGCTAGTGGTTTGTATGTAGGGGGGCCCCAGCATTTT
CDR3aa: CASGLYVGGPQHF

j_gene: TRBJ1-1
d_gene: -
v_gene: TRBV7-2
abundance: -
CDR3nt: TGTGCCAGCAGCCCGACCTCAGGGGAGGGCACTGAAGCTTTCTTT
CDR3aa: CASSPTSGEGTEAFF

j_gene: TRBJ2-7
d_gene: TRBD1
v_gene: TRBV9
abundance: -
CDR3nt: TGTGCCAGCAGCGTAGAGCTCGACAGGGTGGGCGAGCAGTACTTC
CDR3aa: CASSVELDRVGEQYF